This T cell receptor beta chain came from a study of blood T cells in healthy people across ages. As regards this clonotype: Its antigen remains unknown.

Findings and limits, study-wide: Older individuals had lower TCR beta diversity per million T cells (the decline was roughly linear).

Trimming cost V 4 bases and J 3 bases, with 9 bases left between them. This CDR3 spans 13 amino acids. A second PCR, run for roughly 7 to 11 cycles, used a sample-barcoded 5' primer plus a J-beta primer mix. TCRdb analysed the 5' RACE reads with MiXCR anew, one entry per CDR3 protein. Of some 800,000 distinct CDR3 sequences in the sample, just under 25% were seen once. In addition, the sample was reused for a study of T cells of mothers and their children.

The TCR originated in a boy aged 10-17 years in good health. The chain is built from TRBV12-3 or TRBV12-4 and TRBJ2-5, with D unclear. The sample taken for sequencing was blood. CDR3 amino acids: CASSSSLEETQYF. The CDR3 nucleotides read TGTGCCAGCAGTTCCTCCCTAGAAGAGACCCAGTACTTC.